One and the same sample provided the 19 T cell receptor beta chains below, sequenced in a study of PD-L1 blockade in urothelial cancer. Assay: immunoSEQ multiplex PCR; the TCRdb copy retains only in-frame clones and omits some. The sample yields about 680 clones, roughly 40% seen once. Sequencing used tumor tissue, obtained before atezolizumab (anti-PD-L1) treatment. Receptor source: a man in his 70s with urothelial cancer.

J is TRBJ2-1 and V is TRBV14, with D possibly matching TRBD2 (5 bases). Germline CDR1 and CDR2: SGHDN and FVKESK. The CDR3 has 14 residues. Between the trimmed V and J ends, which lost 0 bases and 6 bases, there was a span of 9 bases. CDR3 coding DNA: TGTGCCAGCAGCCAAGATCCGGGGAGCAATGAGCAGTTCTTC. Translated: CASSQDPGSNEQFF.

This sequence joins TRBV19 and TRBJ2-7; 10 bases match TRBD1. V lost 7 bases and J lost 3; bases outside the gene matches: 12. CDR3 size: 16 residues. CDR1 and CDR2 from the germline V gene are LNHDA and SQIVND (reference sequence). The CDR3 nucleotides are TGTGCCAGTACCCCATACGGAGGACAGGGGGACTACGAGCAGTACTTC. As protein: CASTPYGGQGDYEQYF.

The V call is TRBV19, the J call TRBJ1-1; 7 positions agree with TRBD1. The CDR3 contains 12 residues. Germline V gene sequence: CDR1 LNHDA, CDR2 SQIVND (reference sequence). The J segment lost 11 bases and the V segment lost 6 bases, leaving 9 bases of the junction unmatched. CDR3 sequence (DNA): TGTGCCAGTAGCGCCAGGGGGTTGTATGCTTTCTTT. Its protein product is CASSARGLYAFF.

Relative to its sample, this clone is large (0.1 to 1%). The CDR3 protein is CASRGTGGIEKLFF. CDR3 nucleotides: TGTGCCAGCCGTGGGACAGGGGGGATTGAAAAACTGTTTTTT. The chain recombines TRBV6-8 with TRBJ1-4; 11 positions agree with TRBD1. The CDR3 sequence is 14 residues long. Per the germline V gene, CDR1 is MNHGY and CDR2 is SAAAGT. Losses at the gene ends were 8 bases for V and 7 bases for J; bases not matched to a gene: 6.

By sample share, this clone is large. The genes are TRBV30 and TRBJ1-1; TRBD1 matches at 7 bases. The CDR3 runs to 15 residues. CDR1 is GTSNPN, CDR2 SVGIG, per germline (reference sequence). V lost 2 bases and J lost 0; bases outside the gene matches: 6. In DNA form, the CDR3 reads TGTGCCTGGAGTACCTTTGACAGGGTGAACACTGAAGCTTTCTTT. Translating gives CAWSTFDRVNTEAFF.

This clone was counted between two and nine times. The chain combines TRBV9 with TRBJ2-3; D is uncertain. V was clipped by 8 bases and J by 0 bases, with 13 bases between them. Germline V lookup: CDR1 SGDLS, CDR2 YYNGEE. The CDR3 totals 14 residues. CDR3 protein: CASSKFTSTDTQYF. The DNA of the CDR3 is TGTGCCAGTTCCAAATTTACTAGCACAGATACGCAGTATTTT.

The V gene is TRBV9, the J gene TRBJ1-1; the D is unclear. CDR3 size: 16 residues. Trimming stripped 0 bases from V and 2 bases from J, with 14 bases between. The germline V gene has CDR1 SGDLS and CDR2 YYNGEE. The CDR3, as DNA: TGTGCCAGCAGCGTAGACCCCGCGGGGAGTAACACTGAAGCTTTCTTT. Translated: CASSVDPAGSNTEAFF.

This clone has only a few counts. This chain links TRBV18 with TRBJ2-7; 8 positions match TRBD1. The CDR3 sequence is 14 residues long. Trimming took 2 bases from V and 3 from J; bases not matched to a gene: 3. Germline assignment: CDR1 KGHSH and CDR2 LQKENI. As DNA, the CDR3 is TGTGCCAGCTCACCAGTAGGACAGGGCTACGAGCAGTACTTC. Translation gives CASSPVGQGYEQYF.

In this sample, this clone turned up a few times. This CDR3 reads CATALGGSLNEQFF. Written as DNA, the CDR3 is TGTGCCACTGCTCTGGGGGGGTCTCTAAATGAGCAGTTCTTC. V is TRBV28 and J is TRBJ2-1; TRBD2 matches 7 bases. Germline-derived CDR1 and CDR2 are MDHEN and SYDVKM. CDR3 size: 14 residues. Trimming cost V 10 bases and J 7 bases; bases outside gene matches: 13.

This chain joins TRBV6-8 and TRBJ1-1; 7 nucleotides match TRBD1. The CDR3 is 13 residues long. Germline lookup yields CDR1 MNHGY and CDR2 SAAAGT. V was clipped by 7 bases and J by 10 bases; unmatched bases: 12. The CDR3 loop reads CASTRQGGLTAFF. CDR3 sequence (DNA): TGTGCCAGCACCCGACAGGGAGGCCTCACAGCTTTCTTT.

This chain uses TRBV6-8 with TRBJ1-2; no firm D call. CDR1 MNHGY and CDR2 SAAAGT come from the germline V gene. The CDR3 contains 12 residues. Trimming removed 2 bases at V and 11 bases at J, with 12 bases between. Here the CDR3 reads CASSYADSGYTF. Written as DNA, the CDR3 is TGTGCCAGCAGTTACGCGGATTCTGGTTACACCTTC.

This sequence joins TRBV28 and TRBJ1-4, with D perhaps matching TRBD1 (6 bases). Germline CDR1 and CDR2: MDHEN and SYDVKM. The CDR3 covers 15 residues. The V and J ends lost 5 bases and 3 bases respectively, with 13 bases between them. The CDR3 nucleotides are TGTGCCAGCAGTACCCGGACAGTCCCTAATGAAAAACTGTTTTTT. It is translated as CASSTRTVPNEKLFF.

J is TRBJ1-1 and V is TRBV9; TRBD1 agrees at 11 bases. The V segment lost 3 bases and the J segment 3 bases; nucleotides outside the gene matches: 4. The CDR3 is made up of 15 amino acids. Germline CDR1 is SGDLS and CDR2 is YYNGEE. In DNA, the CDR3 is TGTGCCAGCAGCGCAAGGGACAGGGGGTACACTGAAGCTTTCTTT. Protein product: CASSARDRGYTEAFF.

The chain joins TRBV18 to TRBJ2-1, with D maybe TRBD1 (6 bases). Trimming removed 3 bases at V and 8 bases at J, with 17 bases between. Germline V gene data show CDR1 as KGHSH and CDR2 as LQKENI. The CDR3 totals 15 residues. CDR3 sequence reads: CASSPYRESADEQFF. For the CDR3, the DNA is TGTGCCAGCTCACCCTACAGGGAGAGCGCGGATGAGCAGTTCTTC. Using reference TRBV18 and TRBJ2-1 for the parts outside the CDR3, the full variable domain is NAGVMQNPRHLVRRRGQEARLRCSPMKGHSHVYWYRQLPEEGLKFMVYLQKENIIDESGMPKERFSAEFPKEGPSILRIQQVVRGDSAAYFCASSPYRESADEQFFGPGTRLTVL.

The chain recombines TRBV29-1 with TRBJ2-3; 8 nucleotides line up with TRBD1. After removal of 0 bases from V and 2 bases from J, the junction contained 7 bases not matched to a gene. Germline V gene data show CDR1 as SQVTM and CDR2 as ANQGSEA. CDR3 length equals 16 residues. The CDR3 DNA follows: TGCAGCGTTGAAGATCGAGTGACAGGGGTCACAGATACGCAGTATTTT. Its translation: CSVEDRVTGVTDTQYF.

The chain links TRBV28 to TRBJ2-7, with D tentatively TRBD1 (6 bases). Germline V gene sequence: CDR1 MDHEN, CDR2 SYDVKM. The germline V and J ends were trimmed by 2 bases and 2 bases, with 10 bases remaining between them. The CDR3 loop spans 14 amino acids. The CDR3 reads CASSLAGDTYEQYF. CDR3 sequence (DNA): TGTGCCAGCAGTTTAGCAGGGGACACCTACGAGCAGTACTTC.

The chain is built from TRBV5-1 and TRBJ2-7; 10 nucleotides match TRBD2. Germline values: CDR1 SGHRS, CDR2 YFSETQ. The CDR3 covers 15 residues. J was trimmed by 3 bases and V by 4 bases; bases with no gene match: 7. The CDR3 is CASSDPGTSDYEQYF. CDR3 DNA sequence: TGCGCCAGCAGCGACCCCGGGACTAGCGACTACGAGCAGTACTTC.

This chain links TRBV5-1 with TRBJ2-4; tentatively, D is TRBD1 (5 bases). V dropped 3 bases and J dropped 1 base, with 11 bases sitting between them. Germline CDR1 reads SGHRS; CDR2 reads YFSETQ. The CDR3 runs 15 residues. Here the CDR3 DNA reads TGCGCCAGCAGCTCCCCGGACACGGCCAAAAACATTCAGTACTTC. Translation: CASSSPDTAKNIQYF.

The V gene is TRBV28, the J gene TRBJ1-1, with D perhaps TRBD1 (5 bases). CDR1 MDHEN and CDR2 SYDVKM come from the germline V gene. The CDR3 sequence is 13 residues long. Trimming shortened V by 4 bases and J by 11 bases, and 17 bases separated the two germline ends. Written as DNA, the CDR3 is TGTGCCAGCAGTTCCTCGGGGTGGGGGGTTGCTTTCTTT. Protein sequence: CASSSSGWGVAFF. Together with reference TRBV28 and TRBJ1-1, the CDR3 gives the full variable domain: DVKVTQSSRYLVKRTGEKVFLECVQDMDHENMFWYRQDPGLGLRLIYFSYDVKMKEKGDIPEGYSVSREKKERFSLILESASTNQTSMYLCASSSSGWGVAFFGQGTRLTVV.